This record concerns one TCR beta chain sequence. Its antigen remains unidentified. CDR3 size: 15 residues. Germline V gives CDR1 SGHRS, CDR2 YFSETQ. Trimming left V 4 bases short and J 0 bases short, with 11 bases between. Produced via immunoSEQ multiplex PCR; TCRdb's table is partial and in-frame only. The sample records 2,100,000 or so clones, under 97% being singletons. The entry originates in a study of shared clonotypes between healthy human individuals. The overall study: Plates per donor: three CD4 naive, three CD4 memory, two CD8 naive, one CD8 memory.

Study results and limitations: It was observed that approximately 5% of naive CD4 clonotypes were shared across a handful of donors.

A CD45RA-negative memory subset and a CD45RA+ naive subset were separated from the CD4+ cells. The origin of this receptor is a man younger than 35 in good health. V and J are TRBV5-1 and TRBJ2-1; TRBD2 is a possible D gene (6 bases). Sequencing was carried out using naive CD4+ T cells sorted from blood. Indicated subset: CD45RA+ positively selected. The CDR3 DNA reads TGCGCCAGCAGCGGGGGGACCAGCTCCTACAATGAGCAGTTCTTC. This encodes CASSGGTSSYNEQFF.